This T cell receptor beta chain was sequenced in a study of CXCR3-negative and CXCR3-positive naive CD8 T cells. CDR1 is SQVTM and CDR2 is ANQGSEA in the germline V gene. This CDR3 spans 13 amino acids. A word on this clonotype: Its antigen is undetermined.

General observations from the study: Naive CXCR3-positive cells had TRB CDR3s more hydrophobic than those of CXCR3-negative naive cells.

It was by 5' RACE with UMI labels that the TRB cDNA libraries were prepared. TCRdb re-called the 5' RACE reads; one entry per CDR3 protein, DNA not given. The sample table includes 150,000 or so distinct CDR3 sequences. The genes are TRBV29-1 and TRBJ2-1. This clonotype was sampled from a human donor in good health. Some clones in this sample may be carry-over from other donors' samples. Sequenced sample: naive CXCR3+ CD8+ T cells from blood. Described subset: CD45RO-CCR7+CD27+CD95- naive CD8+ T cells expressing CXCR3 (TNR3+). CDR3 region: CSVDTVRANEQFF.